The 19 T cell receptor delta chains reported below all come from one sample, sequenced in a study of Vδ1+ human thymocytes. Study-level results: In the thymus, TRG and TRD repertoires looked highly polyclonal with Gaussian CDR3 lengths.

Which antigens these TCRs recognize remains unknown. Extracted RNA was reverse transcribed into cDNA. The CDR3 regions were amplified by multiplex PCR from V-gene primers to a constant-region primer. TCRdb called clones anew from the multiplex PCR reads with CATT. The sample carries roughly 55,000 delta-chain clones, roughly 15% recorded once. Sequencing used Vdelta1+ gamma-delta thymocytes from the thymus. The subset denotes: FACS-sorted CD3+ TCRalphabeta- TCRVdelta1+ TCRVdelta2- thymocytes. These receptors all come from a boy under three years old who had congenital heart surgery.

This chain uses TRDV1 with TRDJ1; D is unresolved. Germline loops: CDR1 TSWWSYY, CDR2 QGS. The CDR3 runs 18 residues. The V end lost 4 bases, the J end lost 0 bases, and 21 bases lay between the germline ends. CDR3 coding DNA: TGTGCTCTTGGGGCCCACTACTACACCGGTACTTACACCGATAAACTCATCTTT. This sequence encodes CALGAHYYTGTYTDKLIF.

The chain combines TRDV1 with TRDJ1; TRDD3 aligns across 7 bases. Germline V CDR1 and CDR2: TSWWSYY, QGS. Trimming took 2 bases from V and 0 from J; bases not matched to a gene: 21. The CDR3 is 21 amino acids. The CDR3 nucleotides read TGTGCTCTTGGGGAAGTAGTGACGTACTGGGGAGATAGTCCCTACACCGATAAACTCATCTTT. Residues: CALGEVVTYWGDSPYTDKLIF.

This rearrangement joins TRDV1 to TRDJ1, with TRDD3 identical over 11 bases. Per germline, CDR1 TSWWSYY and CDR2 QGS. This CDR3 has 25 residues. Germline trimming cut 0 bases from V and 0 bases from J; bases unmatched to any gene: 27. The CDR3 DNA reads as TGTGCTCTTGGGGAACTATCGGTCTACTGGGGGATAACGGTTCGTGGCCCCGAGTACACCGATAAACTCATCTTT. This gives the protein CALGELSVYWGITVRGPEYTDKLIF.

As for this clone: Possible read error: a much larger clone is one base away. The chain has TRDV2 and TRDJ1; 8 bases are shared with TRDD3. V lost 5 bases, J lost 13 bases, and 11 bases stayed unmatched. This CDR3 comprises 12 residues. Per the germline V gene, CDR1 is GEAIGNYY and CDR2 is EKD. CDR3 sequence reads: CACVPTGGGGIF. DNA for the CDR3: TGTGCCTGTGTCCCTACTGGGGGGGGAGGCATCTTT.

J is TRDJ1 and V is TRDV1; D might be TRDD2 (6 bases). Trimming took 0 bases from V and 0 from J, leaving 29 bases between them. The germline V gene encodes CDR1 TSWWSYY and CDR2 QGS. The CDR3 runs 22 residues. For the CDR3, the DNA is TGTGCTCTTGGGGAACTAGTCTTCCTTCGTACTGGAATACCCACGTACACCGATAAACTCATCTTT. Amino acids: CALGELVFLRTGIPTYTDKLIF.

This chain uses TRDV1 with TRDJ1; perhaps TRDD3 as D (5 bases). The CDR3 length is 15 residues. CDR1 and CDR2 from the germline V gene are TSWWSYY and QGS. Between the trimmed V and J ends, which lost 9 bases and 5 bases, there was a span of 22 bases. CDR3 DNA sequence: TGTGCTCTGAAGATTGGAGGGGGTCGTCGGGATAAACTCATCTTT. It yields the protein CALKIGGGRRDKLIF.

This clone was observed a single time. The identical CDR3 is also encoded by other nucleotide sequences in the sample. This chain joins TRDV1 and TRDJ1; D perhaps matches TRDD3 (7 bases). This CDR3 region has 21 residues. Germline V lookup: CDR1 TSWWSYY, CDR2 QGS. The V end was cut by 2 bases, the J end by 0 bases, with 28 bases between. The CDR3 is CALGESVLPVLGILYTDKLIF. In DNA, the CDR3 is TGTGCTCTTGGGGAATCGGTCCTACCGGTACTGGGGATTTTGTACACCGATAAACTCATCTTT.

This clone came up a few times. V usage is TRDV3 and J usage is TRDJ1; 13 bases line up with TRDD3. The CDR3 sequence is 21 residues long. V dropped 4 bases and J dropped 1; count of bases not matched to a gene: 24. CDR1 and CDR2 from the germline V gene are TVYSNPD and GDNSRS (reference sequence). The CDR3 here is CASPPSQSTGGYGGTTDKLIF. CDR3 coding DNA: TGTGCCTCTCCTCCTTCCCAGAGTACTGGGGGATACGGGGGGACCACCGATAAACTCATCTTT.

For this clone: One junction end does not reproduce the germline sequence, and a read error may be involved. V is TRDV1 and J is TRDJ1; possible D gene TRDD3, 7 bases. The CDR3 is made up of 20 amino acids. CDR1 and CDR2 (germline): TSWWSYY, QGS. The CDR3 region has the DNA TGTGCCCTTGGGGAATTTCCTAGGTGGGGGACTCCGGAAAACACCGATAAACTCATCTTT. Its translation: CALGEFPRWGTPENTDKLIF.

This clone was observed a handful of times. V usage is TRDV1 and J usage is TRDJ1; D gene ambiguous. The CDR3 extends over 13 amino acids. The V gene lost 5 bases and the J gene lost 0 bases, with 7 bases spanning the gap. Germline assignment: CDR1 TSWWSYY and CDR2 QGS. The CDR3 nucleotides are TGTGCTCTTGGGAAGGTTAACACCGATAAACTCATCTTT. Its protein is CALGKVNTDKLIF.

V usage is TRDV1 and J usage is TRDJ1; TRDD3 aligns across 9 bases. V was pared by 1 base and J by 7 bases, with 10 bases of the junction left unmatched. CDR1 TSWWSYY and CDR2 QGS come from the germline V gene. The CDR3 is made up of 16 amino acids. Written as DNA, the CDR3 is TGTGCTCTTGGGGAACGGGGTCGGCTGGGGGATCTTAAACTCATCTTT. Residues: CALGERGRLGDLKLIF.

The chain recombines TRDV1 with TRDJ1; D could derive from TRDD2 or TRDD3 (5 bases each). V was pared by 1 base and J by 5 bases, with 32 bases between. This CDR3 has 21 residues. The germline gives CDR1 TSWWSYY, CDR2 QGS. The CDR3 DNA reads TGTGCTCTTGGGGAACCCCTCCGTCCTAGTTCAGACGCGAGTACTGGTGATAAACTCATCTTT. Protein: CALGEPLRPSSDASTGDKLIF.

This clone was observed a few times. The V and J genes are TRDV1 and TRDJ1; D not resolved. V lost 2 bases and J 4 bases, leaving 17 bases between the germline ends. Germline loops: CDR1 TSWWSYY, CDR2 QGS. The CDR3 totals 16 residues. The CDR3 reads CALGEDCSPQVDKLIF. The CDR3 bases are TGTGCTCTTGGGGAAGACTGTAGCCCACAGGTCGATAAACTCATCTTT.

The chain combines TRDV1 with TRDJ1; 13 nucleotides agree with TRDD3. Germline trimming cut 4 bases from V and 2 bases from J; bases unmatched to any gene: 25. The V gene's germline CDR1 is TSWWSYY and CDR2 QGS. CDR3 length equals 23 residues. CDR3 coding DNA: TGTGCTCTTGGGGTCACACCCGGCCTTCCCGAGTACTGGGGGATACGGGGAACCGATAAACTCATCTTT. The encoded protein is CALGVTPGLPEYWGIRGTDKLIF.

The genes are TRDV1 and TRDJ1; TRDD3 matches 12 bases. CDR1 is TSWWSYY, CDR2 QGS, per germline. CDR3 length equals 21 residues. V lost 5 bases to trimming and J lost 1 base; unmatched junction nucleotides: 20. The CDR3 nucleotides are TGTGCTCTTGGGAAAAACCCCCCTTTCTGGGGGATACGCAGGATCACCGATAAACTCATCTTT. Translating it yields CALGKNPPFWGIRRITDKLIF.

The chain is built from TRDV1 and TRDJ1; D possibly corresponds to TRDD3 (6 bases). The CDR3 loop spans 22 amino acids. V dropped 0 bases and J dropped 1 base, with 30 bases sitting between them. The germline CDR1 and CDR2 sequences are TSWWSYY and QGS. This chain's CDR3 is CALGELVAMIPPTGFCTDKLIF. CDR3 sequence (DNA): TGTGCTCTTGGGGAACTGGTGGCTATGATACCCCCCACTGGGTTTTGCACCGATAAACTCATCTTT.

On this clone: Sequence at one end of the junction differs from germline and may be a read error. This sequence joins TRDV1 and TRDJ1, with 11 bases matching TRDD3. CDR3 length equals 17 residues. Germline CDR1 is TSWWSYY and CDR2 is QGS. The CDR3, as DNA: TGTGCTCTTGAGGAACTTAAGGTGGGGGATACGACCGATAAACTCATCTTT. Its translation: CALEELKVGDTTDKLIF.

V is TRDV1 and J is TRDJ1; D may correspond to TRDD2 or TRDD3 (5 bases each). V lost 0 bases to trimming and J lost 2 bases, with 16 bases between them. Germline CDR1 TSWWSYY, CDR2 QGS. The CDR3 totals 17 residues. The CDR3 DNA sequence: TGTGCTCTTGGGGAACTACCCTACTGGTTTGGAACCGATAAACTCATCTTT. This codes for CALGELPYWFGTDKLIF.

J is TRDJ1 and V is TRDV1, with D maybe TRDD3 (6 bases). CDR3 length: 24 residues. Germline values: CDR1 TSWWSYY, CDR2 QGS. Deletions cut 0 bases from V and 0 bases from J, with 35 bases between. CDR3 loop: CALGELVAHSSWGLLSLYTDKLIF. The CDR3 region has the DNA TGTGCTCTTGGGGAACTTGTTGCCCACAGCTCCTGGGGACTCCTCTCCCTGTACACCGATAAACTCATCTTT.